The 25 T cell receptor beta chains below come from one sample, sequenced in a study of Ad26.COV2.S vaccination and SARS-CoV-2 variants. Using immunoSEQ multiplex PCR, the repertoire was profiled, and TCRdb retains in-frame clones only, with some absent. The sample contains 350,000 to 500,000 clones, roughly 87% of which appear only once. The treatment denotes: some 19 received Ad26.COV2.S at low or high dose, single or two shots; roughly five received placebo; per-sample allocation not given. Day 63 after the first injection of vaccine or placebo was the sampling time. The sequencing used peripheral blood, collected in a trial of Ad26.COV2.S vaccine versus placebo. These receptors came from a person between 18 and 65 years old who received the Ad26.COV2.S COVID-19 vaccine or a placebo.

This clone was observed once. The chain employs TRBV21-1 and TRBJ1-1. TRBV21-1 is a documented pseudogene. The CDR3 has 16 residues. The CDR3 sequence is CASSKEGEPKNTEAFF. CDR3 in DNA: TGTGCCAGCAGCAAAGAAGGGGAGCCTAAAAACACTGAAGCTTTCTTT.

CDR3 sequence (DNA): TGCAGCGTTGAAAATGCCGGGCGGGGGTACTCCGGGGAGCTGTTTTTT. The encoded protein is CSVENAGRGYSGELFF. This sequence joins TRBV29-1 and TRBJ2-2; 7 bases line up with TRBD2. The length of the CDR3 is 16 residues. V shed 2 bases and J 6 bases; nucleotides not matched to a gene: 12. Germline CDR1 and CDR2: SQVTM and ANQGSEA.

V gene TRBV27 combines with J gene TRBJ2-2; 7 nucleotides line up with TRBD2. The J segment lost 1 base and the V segment lost 3 bases, leaving 5 bases of the junction unmatched. This CDR3 is built from 16 residues. Germline CDR1 reads MNHEY; CDR2 reads SMNVEV (reference sequence). The CDR3 DNA reads TGTGCCAGCAGTTTTGGGCTAGCGGTGAACACCGGGGAGCTGTTTTTT. Translated, it gives CASSFGLAVNTGELFF.

V usage is TRBV3-1 (or the pseudogene TRBV3-2) and J usage is TRBJ2-3; 11 bases map to TRBD2. The CDR3 runs 18 residues. CDR1 and CDR2 from the germline V gene are LGHDT and YNNKEL (reference sequence). Trimming at V came to 0 bases and at J to 4 bases, leaving 9 bases not matched to a gene. The DNA of the CDR3 is TGTGCCAGCAGCCAAGATCCCACTAGCGGGAGTTGGGCAGATACGCAGTATTTT. Translation: CASSQDPTSGSWADTQYF.

The rearrangement links TRBV28 to TRBJ1-3; 8 bases are a match to TRBD1. The CDR3 has 17 amino acids. Per germline, CDR1 MDHEN and CDR2 SYDVKM. V shed 1 base and J 0 bases; nucleotides not matched to a gene: 5. This CDR3 is CASSLYPGQASGNTIYF. The CDR3 DNA sequence: TGTGCCAGCAGTTTATACCCGGGACAGGCCTCTGGAAACACCATATATTTT. The variable domain in full, with the rest retrieved from reference TRBV28 and TRBJ1-3, is DVKVTQSSRYLVKRTGEKVFLECVQDMDHENMFWYRQDPGLGLRLIYFSYDVKMKEKGDIPEGYSVSREKKERFSLILESASTNQTSMYLCASSLYPGQASGNTIYFGEGSWLTVV.

The V and J genes are TRBV19 and TRBJ1-6, with a weak D call TRBD1 (6 bases). The CDR3 is made up of 15 amino acids. V lost 5 bases to trimming and J lost 7 bases, with 15 bases between them. Germline V gene data show CDR1 as LNHDA and CDR2 as SQIVND (reference sequence). In nucleotides, the CDR3 is TGTGCCAGTAGTGGGGGCCGGCCGCAAAATTCACCCCTCCACTTT. This gives the protein CASSGGRPQNSPLHF. The full variable domain, rest sourced from reference TRBV19 and TRBJ1-6, is DGGITQSPKYLFRKEGQNVTLSCEQNLNHDAMYWYRQDPGQGLRLIYYSQIVNDFQKGDIAEGYSVSREKKESFPLTVTSAQKNPTAFYLCASSGGRPQNSPLHFGNGTRLTVT.

This chain joins TRBV7-6 and TRBJ2-1; TRBD2 aligns across 12 bases. CDR1 SGHVS and CDR2 FNYEAQ come from the germline V gene. The CDR3 consists of 14 residues. The junction had 3 bases not matched to a gene; V was cut back by 4 bases and J by 8 bases. CDR3 bases: TGTGCCAGCAGCTGGACTAGCGGGGCCCATGAGCAGTTCTTC. Residues: CASSWTSGAHEQFF.

The V call is TRBV7-8, the J call TRBJ2-3, with D possibly being TRBD2 (7 bases). The V gene's germline CDR1 is SGHVS and CDR2 FQNEAQ. Trimming stripped 0 bases from V and 6 bases from J, with 10 bases between. CDR3 length: 14 amino acids. The CDR3, as DNA: TGTGCCAGCAGCTTAGCGCGGGGGCTCGATACGCAGTATTTT. It specifies CASSLARGLDTQYF.

The chain is built from TRBV19 and TRBJ2-7; 7 nucleotides agree with TRBD2. With 3 bases clipped from V and 2 bases from J, the junction kept 4 bases outside the gene matches. The CDR3 consists of 14 residues. Germline V lookup: CDR1 LNHDA, CDR2 SQIVND (reference sequence). The DNA of the CDR3 is TGTGCCAGTAGTATGGGGGGAGGGCCCTACGAGCAGTACTTC. It yields the protein CASSMGGGPYEQYF.

This chain connects TRBV5-1 to TRBJ2-5, with D unclear. V dropped 4 bases and J dropped 1 base, with 11 bases sitting between them. The length of the CDR3 is 14 residues. Germline loops: CDR1 SGHRS, CDR2 YFSETQ. CDR3 residues: CASSLRPIQETQYF. The CDR3 nucleotides are TGCGCCAGCAGCCTGAGGCCCATCCAAGAGACCCAGTACTTC. The full variable domain, its missing parts supplied by reference TRBV5-1 and TRBJ2-5, is KAGVTQTPRYLIKTRGQQVTLSCSPISGHRSVSWYQQTPGQGLQFLFEYFSETQRNKGNFPGRFSGRQFSNSRSEMNVSTLELGDSALYLCASSLRPIQETQYFGPGTRLLVL.

This clone has only one observation. One end of the junction fails to match germline, which may point to a read error. The chain recombines TRBV5-4 with TRBJ1-5; D gene uncertain. CDR3 length equals 11 residues. Germline V gene data show CDR1 as SGHNT and CDR2 as YYREEE (reference sequence). CDR3 protein: CASSLDQPQHF. CDR3 bases: TGTGCCAGCAGTTTGGATCAGCCCCAGCATTTT.

This chain connects TRBV29-1 to TRBJ2-7; unclear D gene. V was pared by 5 bases and J by 0 bases, with 11 bases between. This CDR3 has 13 residues. Looked up from germline, CDR1 is SQVTM and CDR2 is ANQGSEA. The CDR3 loop reads CSVYFGGSYEQYF. The DNA for the CDR3 is TGCAGCGTTTATTTCGGCGGCTCCTACGAGCAGTACTTC.

This chain uses TRBV28 with TRBJ2-3, with a possible D match to TRBD1 (6 bases). V lost 3 bases and J 0 bases, leaving 10 bases between the germline ends. Per germline, CDR1 MDHEN and CDR2 SYDVKM. CDR3 length: 15 amino acids. The chain's CDR3 is CASSLGAPSTDTQYF. The CDR3 nucleotides read TGTGCCAGCAGTTTGGGGGCCCCTAGCACAGATACGCAGTATTTT.

The chain has TRBV7-9 and TRBJ2-7; 12 nucleotides match TRBD1. The CDR3 consists of 18 residues. Germline V gene data show CDR1 as SEHNR and CDR2 as FQNEAQ (reference sequence). V gave up 2 bases and J gave up 6 bases; unmatched junction bases: 14. The CDR3 bases are TGTGCCAGCAGCTTATTTGGGGGACAGGGGGCCGTAGAGGGCGAGCAGTACTTC. This sequence encodes CASSLFGGQGAVEGEQYF.

The chain links TRBV19 to TRBJ2-7; tentative D call: TRBD2 (5 bases). The CDR3 consists of 12 residues. The V end was cut by 8 bases, the J end by 1 base, with 9 bases between. Germline V CDR1 and CDR2: LNHDA, SQIVND (reference sequence). The CDR3 DNA reads TGTGCCAGTGCCTCGGGGTCCTACGAGCAGTACTTC. The encoded protein is CASASGSYEQYF.

The V and J genes are TRBV10-3 and TRBJ1-6, with D possibly matching TRBD1 (6 bases). Germline assignment: CDR1 ENHRY and CDR2 SYGVKD. V was pared by 7 bases and J by 5 bases, with 15 bases between. The CDR3 consists of 15 residues. CDR3: CAIIRTVSDNSPLHF. CDR3 nucleotide sequence: TGTGCCATCATCAGGACAGTGTCGGATAATTCACCCCTCCACTTT.

This clone occurred once. J is TRBJ2-3 and V is TRBV6-2 or TRBV6-3, with D unclear. Germline V gene sequence: CDR1 MNHEY, CDR2 SVGEGT. V was shortened by 1 base and J by 5 bases, with 10 bases between the two germline ends. CDR3 size: 14 residues. The DNA of the CDR3 is TGTGCCAGCAGTTACTACGGGTGGAGAGATACGCAGTATTTT. This gives the protein CASSYYGWRDTQYF.

This chain links TRBV6-2 or TRBV6-3 with TRBJ2-1, with D possibly called TRBD1 or TRBD2 (5 bases each). This CDR3 has 14 residues. The germline V gene has CDR1 MNHEY and CDR2 SVGEGT. The V gene lost 4 bases and the J gene lost 4 bases, with 11 bases spanning the gap. The CDR3 bases are TGTGCCAGCAGTTGGGGGACCGGGTACAATGAGCAGTTCTTC. Residues: CASSWGTGYNEQFF.

J is TRBJ2-2 and V is TRBV7-9; no clear D. Trimming left V 1 base short and J 4 bases short, with 10 bases between. From germline, CDR1 is SEHNR and CDR2 FQNEAQ (reference sequence). The length of the CDR3 is 15 residues. DNA of the CDR3: TGTGCCAGCAGCTTAGAAGGAACCGCCACCGGGGAGCTGTTTTTT. It specifies CASSLEGTATGELFF.

The gene calls are TRBV10-3 and TRBJ2-1; 7 bases map to TRBD2. Per germline, CDR1 ENHRY and CDR2 SYGVKD. V shed 0 bases and J 3 bases; nucleotides not matched to a gene: 2. The CDR3 has 15 amino acids. DNA of the CDR3: TGTGCCATCAGTGAGTCACTAGCGAACTACAATGAGCAGTTCTTC. Protein product: CAISESLANYNEQFF.

In its sample, this clone was seen a few times. The genes are TRBV6-6 and TRBJ1-5; 10 positions match TRBD1. Trimming removed 6 bases from V and 5 bases from J; junction bases left unmatched: 1. The germline V gene encodes CDR1 MNHNY and CDR2 SVGAGI (reference sequence). This CDR3 contains 13 residues. The CDR3 protein is CASRTGGDQPQHF. The DNA for the CDR3 is TGTGCCAGCAGGACAGGGGGCGATCAGCCCCAGCATTTT.

The V gene is TRBV28, the J gene TRBJ1-6; D not certain. This CDR3 region has 14 residues. Trimming pared 1 base from V and 7 bases from J, leaving 8 bases between. Germline values: CDR1 MDHEN, CDR2 SYDVKM. CDR3 protein: CASSLLQDNSPLHF. CDR3 coding DNA: TGTGCCAGCAGTTTATTGCAGGACAATTCACCCCTCCACTTT.

The sample holds many counts of this clone. This CDR3 is also generated by other DNA sequences in the sample. The chain has TRBV19 and TRBJ1-5, with TRBD1 as a possible D gene (6 bases). The CDR3 totals 12 residues. Trimming pared 9 bases from V and 2 bases from J, leaving 8 bases between. Germline CDR1 LNHDA, CDR2 SQIVND (reference sequence). The CDR3 DNA follows: TGTGCCAGCCGGACAGGCAATCAGCCCCAGCATTTT. As protein: CASRTGNQPQHF. The complete variable domain, with remaining parts taken from reference TRBV19 and TRBJ1-5, reads DGGITQSPKYLFRKEGQNVTLSCEQNLNHDAMYWYRQDPGQGLRLIYYSQIVNDFQKGDIAEGYSVSREKKESFPLTVTSAQKNPTAFYLCASRTGNQPQHFGDGTRLSIL.

This clone was observed a handful of times. The chain combines TRBV6-6 with TRBJ2-7; D might be TRBD2 (6 bases). CDR1 MNHNY and CDR2 SVGAGI come from the germline V gene (reference sequence). This CDR3 contains 16 residues. V was pared by 2 bases and J by 0 bases, with 14 bases between. DNA of the CDR3: TGTGCCAGCAGTTACCGATTAGGAGGGCGCTCCTACGAGCAGTACTTC. Encoded protein: CASSYRLGGRSYEQYF.

This rearrangement joins TRBV7-2 to TRBJ1-6, with 7 bases aligning to TRBD1. V lost 2 bases and J lost 5; bases outside the gene matches: 6. The length of the CDR3 is 16 residues. From germline, CDR1 is SGHTA and CDR2 FQGNSA. CDR3 coding DNA: TGTGCCAGCAGCTTATTTAGGGGGCGGGATAATTCACCCCTCCACTTT. This encodes CASSLFRGRDNSPLHF.